This T cell receptor beta chain was captured in a study of shared clonotypes between healthy human individuals. Clones were read by immunoSEQ multiplex PCR, and TCRdb kept only the in-frame ones, dropping some. Here the sample spans about 590,000 clones, just under 97% being singletons. The germline CDR1 and CDR2 sequences are SNHLY and FYNNEI. This CDR3 region has 10 residues. Trimming pared 6 bases from V and 6 bases from J, leaving 6 bases between. The study, taken as a whole, reports: About 5% was the fraction of naive CD4 clonotypes found shared across a few donors.

Positive CCR7 selection of CD45RO-negative cells yielded the naive CD8 cells, and terminally differentiated effector memory CD45RA+ cells were excluded. Donors, without exception, were Caucasian adults residing in Nashville, Tennessee. On this clone itself: Its target is not known.

This sequence joins TRBV2 and TRBJ2-7; D call uncertain. Sequences were obtained from naive CD8+ T cells sorted from blood. The receptor was isolated from a woman in her twenties or thirties in good health. The chain's CDR3 is CASSELEQYF. The CDR3 DNA sequence: TGTGCCAGCAGCGAGCTCGAGCAGTACTTC.